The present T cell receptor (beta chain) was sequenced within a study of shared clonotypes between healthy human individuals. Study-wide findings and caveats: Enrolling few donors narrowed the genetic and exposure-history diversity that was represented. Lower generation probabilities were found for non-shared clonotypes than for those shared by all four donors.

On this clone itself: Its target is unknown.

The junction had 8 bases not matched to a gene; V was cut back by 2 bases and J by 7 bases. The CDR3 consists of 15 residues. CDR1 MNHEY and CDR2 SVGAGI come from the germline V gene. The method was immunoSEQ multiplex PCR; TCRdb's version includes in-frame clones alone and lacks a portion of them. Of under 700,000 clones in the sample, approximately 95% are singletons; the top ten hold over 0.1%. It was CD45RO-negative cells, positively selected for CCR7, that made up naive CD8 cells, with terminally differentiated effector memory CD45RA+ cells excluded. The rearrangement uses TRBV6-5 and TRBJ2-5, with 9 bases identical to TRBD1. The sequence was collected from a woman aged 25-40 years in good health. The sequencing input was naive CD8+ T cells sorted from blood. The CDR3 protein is CASSYTTGGEGTQYF. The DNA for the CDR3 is TGTGCCAGCAGTTACACAACAGGGGGCGAAGGGACCCAGTACTTC.